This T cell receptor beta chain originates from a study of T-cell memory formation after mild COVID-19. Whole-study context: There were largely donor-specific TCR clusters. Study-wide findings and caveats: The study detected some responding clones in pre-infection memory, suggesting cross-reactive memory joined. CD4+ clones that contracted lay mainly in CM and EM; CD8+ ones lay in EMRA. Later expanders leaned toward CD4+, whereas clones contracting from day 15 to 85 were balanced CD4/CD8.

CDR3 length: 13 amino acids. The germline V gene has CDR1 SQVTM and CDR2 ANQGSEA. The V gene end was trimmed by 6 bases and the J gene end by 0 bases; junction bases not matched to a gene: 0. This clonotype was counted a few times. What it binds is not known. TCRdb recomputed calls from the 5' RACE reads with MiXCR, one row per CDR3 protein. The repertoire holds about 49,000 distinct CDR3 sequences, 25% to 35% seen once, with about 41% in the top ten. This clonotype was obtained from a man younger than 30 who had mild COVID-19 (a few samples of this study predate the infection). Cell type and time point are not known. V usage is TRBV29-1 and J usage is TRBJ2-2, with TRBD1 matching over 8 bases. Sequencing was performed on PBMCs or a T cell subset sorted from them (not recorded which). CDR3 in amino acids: CSVQGANTGELFF. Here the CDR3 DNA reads TGCAGCGTACAGGGGGCGAACACCGGGGAGCTGTTTTTT.